This TCR beta chain appears in the sequencing data of a study of T cell changes during pregnancy in multiple sclerosis. The table came from immunoSEQ multiplex PCR; TCRdb's copy has only in-frame clones and leaves some out. The data contain about 67,000 clones, roughly nine tenths of them singletons. Unmatched junction bases numbered 11, after V lost 8 bases and J lost 9 bases. The CDR3 covers 14 residues. CDR1 and CDR2 from the germline V gene are SNHLY and FYNNEI. The source of this sequence is a female donor with multiple sclerosis, enrolled in a pregnancy study. The starting material was peripheral blood, obtained in the first trimester of pregnancy. The chain combines TRBV2 with TRBJ1-5, with TRBD1 identical over 9 bases. CDR3 region: CASVRPGQGSPQHF. The CDR3 DNA reads TGTGCCAGCGTCCGGCCGGGACAGGGTTCGCCCCAGCATTTT.